The text below deals with one TCR beta chain. Its antigen is not identified. Using CD45RO/CCR7/CD25/CD127/CD95/CD27, CD4+ naive, central memory, regulatory and stem cell-like memory cells were sorted. From germline, CDR1 is SEHNR and CDR2 FQNEAQ (reference sequence). J gave up 10 bases and V 2 bases, and 1 base lay outside the gene matches. The CDR3 has 12 amino acids. The authors reverse transcribed all of the isolated RNA, so sequencing captured expressed TCRB transcripts. Sequencing was performed with immunoSEQ multiplex PCR; in TCRdb, only in-frame clones are kept and a portion is missing. The data hold under 90,000 clones, with roughly a third observed a single time. The source of the sample is a study of beta chain features in type 1 diabetes. Study findings and constraints: Shorter TCRB CDR3s, moderately but significantly so, were found in Type 1 diabetes patients in all four CD4+ subsets. HLA influence on TCRB rearrangement stayed unresolved here.

The chain joins TRBV7-9 to TRBJ2-1; 8 positions agree with TRBD2. The source of this sequence is a woman between 18 and 29 years old in good health. Sample: stem cell memory CD4+ T cells from blood. The CDR3 loop is CASSLSSGEQFF. The CDR3 coding sequence is TGTGCCAGCAGCTTATCTAGCGGGGAGCAGTTCTTC.